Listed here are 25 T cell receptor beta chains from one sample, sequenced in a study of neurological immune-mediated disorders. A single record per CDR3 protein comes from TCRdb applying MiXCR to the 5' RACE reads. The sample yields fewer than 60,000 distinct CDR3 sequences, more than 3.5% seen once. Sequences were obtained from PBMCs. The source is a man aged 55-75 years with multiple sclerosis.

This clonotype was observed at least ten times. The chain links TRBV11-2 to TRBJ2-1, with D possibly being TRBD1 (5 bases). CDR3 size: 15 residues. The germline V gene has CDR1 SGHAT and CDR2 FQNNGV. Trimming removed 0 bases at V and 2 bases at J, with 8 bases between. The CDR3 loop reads CASSLEVGPYNEQFF. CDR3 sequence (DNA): TGTGCCAGCAGCTTAGAGGTGGGGCCCTACAATGAGCAGTTCTTC.

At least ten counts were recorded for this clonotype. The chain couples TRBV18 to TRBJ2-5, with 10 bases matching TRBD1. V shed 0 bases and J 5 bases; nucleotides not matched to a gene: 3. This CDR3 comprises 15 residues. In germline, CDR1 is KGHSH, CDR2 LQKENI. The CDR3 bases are TGTGCCAGCTCACCACCGGGACAGGGGTTGGAGACCCAGTACTTC. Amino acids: CASSPPGQGLETQYF.

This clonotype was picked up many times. The CDR3 DNA follows: TGCGCCAGCAGCCGCGAGGAAGATGGAAACACCATATATTTT. This gives the protein CASSREEDGNTIYF. The genes are TRBV5-1 and TRBJ1-3, with D hard to call. CDR3 size: 14 residues. The ends were cut back, 4 bases at V and 3 bases at J, with 11 bases in the middle. Germline assignment: CDR1 SGHRS and CDR2 YFSETQ.

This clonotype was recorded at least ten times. Here the CDR3 reads CSAHGPYRATTDTQYF. CDR3 coding DNA: TGCAGTGCCCATGGCCCGTACAGGGCGACCACAGATACGCAGTATTTT. The chain joins TRBV20-1 to TRBJ2-3; TRBD1 is a possible D gene (6 bases). Germline-derived CDR1 and CDR2 are DFQATT and SNEGSKA (reference sequence). Trimming took off 6 bases at V and 2 bases at J, with 21 bases between the two ends. There are 16 residues in the CDR3.

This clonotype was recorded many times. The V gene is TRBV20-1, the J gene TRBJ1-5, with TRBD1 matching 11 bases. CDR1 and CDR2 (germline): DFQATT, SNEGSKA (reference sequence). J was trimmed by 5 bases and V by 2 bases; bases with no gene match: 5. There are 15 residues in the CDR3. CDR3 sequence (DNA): TGCAGTGCTAGAAGGGACAGGGGGACGTATCAGCCCCAGCATTTT. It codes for CSARRDRGTYQPQHF.

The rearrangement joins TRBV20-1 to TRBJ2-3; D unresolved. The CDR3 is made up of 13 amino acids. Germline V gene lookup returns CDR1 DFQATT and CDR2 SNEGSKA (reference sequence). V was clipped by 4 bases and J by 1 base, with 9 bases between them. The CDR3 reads CSATQTGTDTQYF. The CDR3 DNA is TGCAGTGCTACGCAGACCGGCACAGATACGCAGTATTTT.

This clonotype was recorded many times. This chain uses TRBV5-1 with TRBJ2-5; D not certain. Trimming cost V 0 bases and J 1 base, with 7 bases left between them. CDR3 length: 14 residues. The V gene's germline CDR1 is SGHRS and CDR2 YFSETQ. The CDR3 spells CASSLGSLQETQYF. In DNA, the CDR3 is TGCGCCAGCAGCTTGGGCTCCCTCCAAGAGACCCAGTACTTC.

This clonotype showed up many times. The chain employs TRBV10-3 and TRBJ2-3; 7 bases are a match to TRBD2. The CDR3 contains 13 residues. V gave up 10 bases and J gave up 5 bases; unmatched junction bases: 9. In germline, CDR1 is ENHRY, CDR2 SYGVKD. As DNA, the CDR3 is TGTGCCACGCTAGCGGACGAGCAAGATACGCAGTATTTT. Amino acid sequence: CATLADEQDTQYF.

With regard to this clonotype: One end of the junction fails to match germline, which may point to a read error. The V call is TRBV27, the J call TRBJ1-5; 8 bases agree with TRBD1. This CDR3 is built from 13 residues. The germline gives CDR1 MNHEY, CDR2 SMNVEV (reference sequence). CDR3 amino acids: CASSRTGQKTQNF. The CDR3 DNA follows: TGTGCCAGCAGTAGGACAGGGCAAAAGACCCAGAATTTT.

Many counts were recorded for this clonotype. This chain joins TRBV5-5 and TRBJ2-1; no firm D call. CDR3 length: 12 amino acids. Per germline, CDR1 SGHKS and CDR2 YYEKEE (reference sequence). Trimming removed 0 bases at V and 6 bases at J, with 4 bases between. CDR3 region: CASSLDLNEQFF. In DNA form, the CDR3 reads TGTGCCAGCAGCTTGGACCTCAATGAGCAGTTCTTC.

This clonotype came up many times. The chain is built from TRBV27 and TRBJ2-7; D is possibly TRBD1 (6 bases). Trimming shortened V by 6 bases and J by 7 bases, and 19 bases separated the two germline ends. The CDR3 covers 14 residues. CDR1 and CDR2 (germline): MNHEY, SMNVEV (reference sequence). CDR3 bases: TGTGCCAGCAGCCTGGTGACAGGTTCGAGAGAGCAGTACTTC. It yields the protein CASSLVTGSREQYF.

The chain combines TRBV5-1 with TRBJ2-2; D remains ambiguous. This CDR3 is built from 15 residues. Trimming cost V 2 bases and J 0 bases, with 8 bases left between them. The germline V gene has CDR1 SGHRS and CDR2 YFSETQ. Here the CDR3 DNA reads TGCGCCAGCAGCTTCGCGACAACGAACACCGGGGAGCTGTTTTTT. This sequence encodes CASSFATTNTGELFF.

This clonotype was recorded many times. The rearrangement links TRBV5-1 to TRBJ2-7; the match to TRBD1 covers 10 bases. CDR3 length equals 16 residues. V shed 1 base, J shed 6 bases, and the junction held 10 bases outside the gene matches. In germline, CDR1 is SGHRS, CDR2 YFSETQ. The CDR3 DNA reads TGCGCCAGCAGCTTGTTTCCGGCCGGACAGGGGGTCGAGCAGTACTTC. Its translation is CASSLFPAGQGVEQYF.

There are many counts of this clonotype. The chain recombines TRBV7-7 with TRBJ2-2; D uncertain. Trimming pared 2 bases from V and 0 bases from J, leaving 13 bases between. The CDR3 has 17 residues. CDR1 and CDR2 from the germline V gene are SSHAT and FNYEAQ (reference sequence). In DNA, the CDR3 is TGTGCCAGCAGCTTACGTACAGTTGGCCCGAACACCGGGGAGCTGTTTTTT. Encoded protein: CASSLRTVGPNTGELFF.

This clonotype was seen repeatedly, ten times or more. This CDR3 is CSAFPGVGNTIYF. DNA for the CDR3: TGCAGTGCTTTTCCCGGGGTAGGAAACACCATATATTTT. The chain links TRBV20-1 to TRBJ1-3; no clear D. CDR1 and CDR2 (germline): DFQATT, SNEGSKA (reference sequence). V was pared by 5 bases and J by 4 bases, with 12 bases between. This CDR3 is built from 13 residues.

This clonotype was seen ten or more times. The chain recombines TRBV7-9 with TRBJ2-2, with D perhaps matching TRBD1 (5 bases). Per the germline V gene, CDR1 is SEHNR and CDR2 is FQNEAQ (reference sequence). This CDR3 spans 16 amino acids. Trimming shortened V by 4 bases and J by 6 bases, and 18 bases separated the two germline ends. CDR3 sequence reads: CASSYQSAGWSGELFF. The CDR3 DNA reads TGTGCCAGCAGCTATCAGTCTGCAGGGTGGTCCGGGGAGCTGTTTTTT.

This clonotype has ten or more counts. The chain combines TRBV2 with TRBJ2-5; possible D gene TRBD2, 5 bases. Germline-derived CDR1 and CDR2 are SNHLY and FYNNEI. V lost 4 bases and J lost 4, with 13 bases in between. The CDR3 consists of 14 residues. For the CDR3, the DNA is TGTGCCAGCAGTGGGACGGCCCGGGGAGAGACCCAGTACTTC. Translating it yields CASSGTARGETQYF.

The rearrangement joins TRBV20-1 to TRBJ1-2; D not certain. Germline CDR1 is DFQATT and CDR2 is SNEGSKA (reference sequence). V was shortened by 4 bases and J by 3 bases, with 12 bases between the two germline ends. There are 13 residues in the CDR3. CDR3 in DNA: TGCAGTGCTACGAGTGGGAACGACTATGGCTACACCTTC. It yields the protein CSATSGNDYGYTF.

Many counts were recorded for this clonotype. DNA of the CDR3: TGTGCCAGCAGTATCCGACCGGGACAGGGTAATAATGAGCAGTTCTTC. Its protein is CASSIRPGQGNNEQFF. The rearrangement joins TRBV27 to TRBJ2-1; 9 nucleotides line up with TRBD1. The trim removed 5 bases at V and 7 bases at J, leaving 12 bases unmatched. Looked up from germline, CDR1 is MNHEY and CDR2 is SMNVEV (reference sequence). This CDR3 has 16 residues.

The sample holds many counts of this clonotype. CDR3 nucleotide sequence: TGTGCCAGCAGCCGGGACTTCCTCAATGAGCAGTTCTTC. Translating gives CASSRDFLNEQFF. The chain is built from TRBV7-2 and TRBJ2-1; tentative D call: TRBD2 (6 bases). Germline V gene lookup returns CDR1 SGHTA and CDR2 FQGNSA. V dropped 5 bases and J dropped 6 bases, with 11 bases sitting between them. The CDR3 length is 13 residues.

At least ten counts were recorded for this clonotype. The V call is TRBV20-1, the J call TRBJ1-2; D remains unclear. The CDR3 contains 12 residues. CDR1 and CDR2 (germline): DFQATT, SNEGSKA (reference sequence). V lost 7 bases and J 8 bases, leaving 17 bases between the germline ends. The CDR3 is CSVNSDPGGYTF. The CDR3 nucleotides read TGCAGTGTTAACAGCGACCCGGGAGGCTACACCTTC.

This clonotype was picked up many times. The CDR3, as DNA: TGTGCCAGCAGTTCACTAGCGGGAGAAGAGACCCAGTACTTC. As protein: CASSSLAGEETQYF. The chain has TRBV6-6 and TRBJ2-5; 11 bases line up with TRBD2. The CDR3 length is 14 residues. Germline V gives CDR1 MNHNY, CDR2 SVGAGI (reference sequence). V was clipped by 4 bases and J by 3 bases; unmatched bases: 1.

In DNA form, the CDR3 reads TGCAGTGCTCCCCGTTCCTACGAGCAGTACTTC. It codes for CSAPRSYEQYF. V gene TRBV20-1 combines with J gene TRBJ2-7; D is unresolved. Germline V gene sequence: CDR1 DFQATT, CDR2 SNEGSKA (reference sequence). Trimming shortened V by 5 bases and J by 1 base, and 6 bases separated the two germline ends. This CDR3 comprises 11 residues.

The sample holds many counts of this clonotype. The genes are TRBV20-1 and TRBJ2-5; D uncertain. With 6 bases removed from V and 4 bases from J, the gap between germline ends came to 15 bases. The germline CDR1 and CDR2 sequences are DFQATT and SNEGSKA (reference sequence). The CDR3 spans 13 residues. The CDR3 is CSASRAARETQYF. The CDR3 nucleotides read TGCAGTGCCTCAAGGGCAGCTAGAGAGACCCAGTACTTC.

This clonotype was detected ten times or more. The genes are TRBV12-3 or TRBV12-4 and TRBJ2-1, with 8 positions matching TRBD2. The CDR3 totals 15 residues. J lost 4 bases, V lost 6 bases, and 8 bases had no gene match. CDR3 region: CASRLPGLGYNEQFF. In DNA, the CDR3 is TGTGCCAGCAGGCTACCGGGACTAGGGTACAATGAGCAGTTCTTC.